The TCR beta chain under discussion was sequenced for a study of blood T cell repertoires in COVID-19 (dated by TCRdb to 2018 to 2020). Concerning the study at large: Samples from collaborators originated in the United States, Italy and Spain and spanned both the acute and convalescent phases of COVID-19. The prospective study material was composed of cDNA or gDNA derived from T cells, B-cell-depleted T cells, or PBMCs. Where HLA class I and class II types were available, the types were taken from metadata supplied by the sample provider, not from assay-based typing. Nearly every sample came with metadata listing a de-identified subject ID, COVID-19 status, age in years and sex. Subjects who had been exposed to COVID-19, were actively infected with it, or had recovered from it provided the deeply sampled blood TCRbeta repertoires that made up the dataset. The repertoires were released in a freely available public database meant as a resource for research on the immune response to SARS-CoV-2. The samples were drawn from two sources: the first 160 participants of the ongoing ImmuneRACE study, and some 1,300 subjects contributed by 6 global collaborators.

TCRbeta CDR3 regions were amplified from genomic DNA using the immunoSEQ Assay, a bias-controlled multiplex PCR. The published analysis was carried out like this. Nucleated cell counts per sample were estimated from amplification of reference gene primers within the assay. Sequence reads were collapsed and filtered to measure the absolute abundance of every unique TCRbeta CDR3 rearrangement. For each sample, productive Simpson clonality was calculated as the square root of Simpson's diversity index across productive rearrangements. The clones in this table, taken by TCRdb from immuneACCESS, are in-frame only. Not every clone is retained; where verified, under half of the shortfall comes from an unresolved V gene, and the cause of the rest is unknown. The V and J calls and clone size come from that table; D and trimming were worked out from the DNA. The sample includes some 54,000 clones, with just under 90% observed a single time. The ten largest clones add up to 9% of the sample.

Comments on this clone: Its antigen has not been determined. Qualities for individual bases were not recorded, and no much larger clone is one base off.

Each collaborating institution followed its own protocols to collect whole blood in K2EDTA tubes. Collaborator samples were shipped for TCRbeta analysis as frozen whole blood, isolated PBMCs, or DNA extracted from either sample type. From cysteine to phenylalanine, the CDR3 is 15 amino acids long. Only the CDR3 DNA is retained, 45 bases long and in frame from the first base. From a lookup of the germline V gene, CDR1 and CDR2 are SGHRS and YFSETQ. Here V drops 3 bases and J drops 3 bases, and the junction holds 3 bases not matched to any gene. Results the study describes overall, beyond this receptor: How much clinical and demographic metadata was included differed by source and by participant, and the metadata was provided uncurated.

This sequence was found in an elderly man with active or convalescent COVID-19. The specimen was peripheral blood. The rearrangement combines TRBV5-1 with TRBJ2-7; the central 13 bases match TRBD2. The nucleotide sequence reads TGCGCCAGCAGCTCGGGACTAGCGGGGATCTACGAGCAGTACTTC. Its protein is CASSSGLAGIYEQYF.